This T cell receptor (beta chain) was observed in a study of blood T cell repertoires in COVID-19. Study summary: The United States, Italy and Spain provided the acute and convalescent COVID-19 samples.

This clone turned up a few times. V lost 5 bases and J 9 bases, leaving 17 bases between the germline ends. Germline CDR1 is LNHDA and CDR2 is SQIVND (reference sequence). The CDR3 length is 15 residues. TCRdb's copy holds only in-frame clones and misses some; the assay was immunoSEQ multiplex PCR. The sample contains 110,000 to 150,000 clones, roughly 80% of which appear only once. This sequence originates from a human donor in a cohort sampled during active COVID-19. The sample was peripheral blood. This chain uses TRBV19 with TRBJ1-6; weak D call: TRBD1 (5 bases). The CDR3 DNA is TGTGCCAGTAGTCCGCGGGGGGGAGGGATTTCACCCCTCCACTTT. Protein product: CASSPRGGGISPLHF.